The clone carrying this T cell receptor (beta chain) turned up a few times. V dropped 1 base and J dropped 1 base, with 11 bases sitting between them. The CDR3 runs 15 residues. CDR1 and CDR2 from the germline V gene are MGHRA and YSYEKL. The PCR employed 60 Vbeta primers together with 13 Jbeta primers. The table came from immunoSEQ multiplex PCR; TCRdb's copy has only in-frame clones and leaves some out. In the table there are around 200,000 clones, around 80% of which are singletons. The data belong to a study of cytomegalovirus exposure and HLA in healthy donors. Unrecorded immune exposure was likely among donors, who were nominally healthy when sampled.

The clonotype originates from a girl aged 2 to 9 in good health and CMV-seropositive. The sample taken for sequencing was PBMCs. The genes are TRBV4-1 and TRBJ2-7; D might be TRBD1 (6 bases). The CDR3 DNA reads TGCGCCAGCAGCCAAGTTGGTGGACAGTCCTACGAGCAGTACTTC. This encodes CASSQVGGQSYEQYF.